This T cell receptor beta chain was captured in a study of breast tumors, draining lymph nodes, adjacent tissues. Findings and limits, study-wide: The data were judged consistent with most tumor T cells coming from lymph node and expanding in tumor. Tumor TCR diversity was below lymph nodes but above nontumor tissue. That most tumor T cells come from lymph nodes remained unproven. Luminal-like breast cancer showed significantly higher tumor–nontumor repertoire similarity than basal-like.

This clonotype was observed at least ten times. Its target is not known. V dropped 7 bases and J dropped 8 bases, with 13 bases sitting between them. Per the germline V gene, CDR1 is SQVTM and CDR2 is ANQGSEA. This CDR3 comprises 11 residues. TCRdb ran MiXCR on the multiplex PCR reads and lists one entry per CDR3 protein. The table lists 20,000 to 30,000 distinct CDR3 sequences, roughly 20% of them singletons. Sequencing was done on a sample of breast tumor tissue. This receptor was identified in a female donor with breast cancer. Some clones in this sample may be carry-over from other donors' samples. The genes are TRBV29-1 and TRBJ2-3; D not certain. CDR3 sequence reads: CSATLLFTQYF. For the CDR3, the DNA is TGCAGCGCCACTCTTCTGTTTACGCAGTATTTT.